One sample yielded the 6 T cell receptor beta chains listed below, sequenced in a study of T cells in Graves' hyperthyroidism and ophthalmopathy. Authors of the study amplified TCR beta CDR3 regions from RNA transcripts. During a first-round RT-PCR of the TCR CDR3, the HTBI primer set was used. Each CDR3 protein is one row after TCRdb ran MiXCR on the multiplex PCR reads. The profile shows a few hundred thousand distinct CDR3 sequences, about 14% of them singletons. Sequencing was performed on blood. These receptors were collected from a woman between 25 and 40 years old with Graves' hyperthyroidism that later progressed to Graves' ophthalmopathy.

This clonotype was recorded at least ten times. The chain combines TRBV3-1 with TRBJ1-1; TRBD1 agrees at 8 bases. V gave up 2 bases and J gave up 6 bases; unmatched junction bases: 5. Germline V gene data show CDR1 as LGHDT and CDR2 as YNNKEL (reference sequence). The CDR3 extends over 14 amino acids. CDR3 region: CASSQTQGESEAFF. DNA of the CDR3: TGTGCCAGCAGCCAAACACAGGGGGAGTCTGAAGCTTTCTTT.

This clonotype was found many times. The rearrangement joins TRBV11-2 to TRBJ1-5; D is uncertain. The CDR3 totals 16 residues. V was pared by 3 bases and J by 1 base, with 13 bases between. Germline V gene lookup returns CDR1 SGHAT and CDR2 FQNNGV. The CDR3 sequence is CASSFTGPLSNQPQHF. The CDR3 nucleotides read TGTGCCAGCAGCTTCACCGGCCCCTTAAGCAATCAGCCCCAGCATTTT. The variable domain in full, with the rest retrieved from reference TRBV11-2 and TRBJ1-5, is EAGVAQSPRYKIIEKRQSVAFWCNPISGHATLYWYQQILGQGPKLLIQFQNNGVVDDSQLPKDRFSAERLKGVDSTLKIQPAKLEDSAVYLCASSFTGPLSNQPQHFGDGTRLSIL.

This clonotype has ten or more counts. The chain links TRBV7-3 to TRBJ2-1; 9 bases fit TRBD2. This CDR3 contains 17 residues. The V gene's germline CDR1 is SGHTA and CDR2 FQGTGA. The V and J ends lost 5 bases and 4 bases, in that order; junction bases with no gene match: 12. The DNA of the CDR3 is TGTGCCAGCAGCCTCCATAGCGGGAGCGGTTTGTACAATGAGCAGTTCTTC. Protein: CASSLHSGSGLYNEQFF.

This chain connects TRBV2 to TRBJ2-1, with 12 bases lining up with TRBD2. The CDR3 has 17 amino acids. Germline V CDR1 and CDR2: SNHLY, FYNNEI. V lost 3 bases to trimming and J lost 9 bases; unmatched junction nucleotides: 12. The CDR3 loop is CASSDPRLAGALGEQFF. For the CDR3, the DNA is TGTGCCAGCAGTGACCCGAGACTAGCGGGAGCCCTCGGTGAGCAGTTCTTC. The full variable domain, with the rest looked up from reference TRBV2 and TRBJ2-1, is EPEVTQTPSHQVTQMGQEVILRCVPISNHLYFYWYRQILGQKVEFLVSFYNNEISEKSEIFDDQFSVERPDGSNFTLKIRSTKLEDSAMYFCASSDPRLAGALGEQFFGPGTRLTVL.

This clonotype occurred many times. The chain joins TRBV5-1 to TRBJ2-1; D may match TRBD1 or TRBD2 (6 bases each). The length of the CDR3 is 16 residues. Trimming removed 3 bases at V and 9 bases at J, with 22 bases between. CDR1 is SGHRS, CDR2 YFSETQ, per germline. The CDR3 reads CASSWRGRGQTGEQFF. The CDR3 bases are TGCGCCAGCAGCTGGAGGGGCAGGGGTCAAACGGGTGAGCAGTTCTTC.

This clonotype was seen ten or more times. V usage is TRBV6-1 and J usage is TRBJ1-5; D is ambiguous. V was pared by 5 bases and J by 0 bases, with 11 bases between. Germline V lookup: CDR1 MNHNS, CDR2 SASEGT. The CDR3 extends over 15 amino acids. The CDR3 loop reads CASSTDPYSNQPQHF. The CDR3 DNA is TGTGCCAGCAGTACAGATCCCTATAGCAATCAGCCCCAGCATTTT.